The sequence of this T cell receptor beta chain was determined in a study of Ad26.COV2.S vaccination and SARS-CoV-2 variants. General study findings and limits: Analytic work on TCR breadth and depth might have understated the full extent of total T cell responses. Breadth measured for non-spike TCRs was similar across vaccine and placebo recipients. While placebo recipients had lower spike-specific TCR breadth, vaccine recipients had more.

Assay: immunoSEQ multiplex PCR; the TCRdb copy retains only in-frame clones and omits some. The table has under 95,000 clones, less than 85% seen once. Germline V lookup: CDR1 LGHDT, CDR2 YNNKEL (reference sequence). The length of the CDR3 is 17 residues. V lost 2 bases and J lost 0; bases outside the gene matches: 3. With respect to this clone: Its antigen remains unidentified.

This sequence was found in a human donor who had recovered from COVID-19. The chain is built from TRBV3-1 (or the pseudogene TRBV3-2) and TRBJ2-2, with 10 bases that match TRBD1. Here the sequenced sample was peripheral blood, taken after recovery from COVID-19. The CDR3 sequence is CASSQFGQGANTGELFF. CDR3 bases: TGTGCCAGCAGCCAATTTGGACAGGGGGCGAACACCGGGGAGCTGTTTTTT.